This is a list of T cell receptor beta chains from one sample in a study of tumor T cells in aggressive B-cell lymphoma. Produced via immunoSEQ multiplex PCR; TCRdb's table is partial and in-frame only. Here the sample spans about 1,600 clones, 70% to 85% being singletons. Sequencing was carried out using tumor tissue. Every receptor here comes from an adult with diffuse large B cell lymphoma. CDR3s include the opening cysteine and the closing phenylalanine or tryptophan.

length: 15; V: TRBV19; J: TRBJ2-7; CDR3: CASSKQGASAYEQYF
length: 16; V: TRBV11-3; J: TRBJ2-3; CDR3: CASSLEGGTSTDTQYF
length: 15; V: TRBV9; J: TRBJ1-2; CDR3: CASSPWTGENYGYTF
length: 18; V: TRBV4-3; J: TRBJ2-3; CDR3: CASSPGLAGDVGADTQYF
length: 14; V: TRBV18; J: TRBJ2-7; CDR3: CASSSTSDPYEQYF
length: 13; V: TRBV19; J: TRBJ2-1; CDR3: CASSPGLNNEQFF
length: 15; V: TRBV2; J: TRBJ2-1; CDR3: CASSEADRGVDEQFF
length: 13; V: TRBV4-1; J: TRBJ2-7; CDR3: CASSRQGANEQYF
length: 14; V: TRBV6-4; J: TRBJ1-1; CDR3: CASRVNGLNTEAFF
length: 19; V: TRBV4-2; J: TRBJ1-3; CDR3: CASSQGGQRLGLPGNTIYF
length: 14; V: TRBV5-6; J: TRBJ2-1; CDR3: CASSLEAGNNEQFF
length: 16; V: TRBV5-1; J: TRBJ2-3; CDR3: CASSLVGRASTDTQYF
length: 17; V: TRBV11-2; J: TRBJ2-3; CDR3: CASSLDATGGITDTQYF
length: 15; V: TRBV11-2; J: TRBJ1-1; CDR3: CASSLDLSMNTEAFF
length: 15; V: TRBV7-3; J: TRBJ1-5; CDR3: CASSSRTGNDQPQHF
length: 15; V: TRBV6-5; J: TRBJ2-7; CDR3: CASSYSTSGSYEQYF
length: 14; V: TRBV9; J: TRBJ2-5; CDR3: CASSAKRQGETQYF
length: 14; V: TRBV7-2; J: TRBJ1-1; CDR3: CASSHPTAYTEAFF
length: 19; V: TRBV11-2; J: TRBJ2-5; CDR3: CASRQGAGLALIFQETQYF
length: 17; V: TRBV15; J: TRBJ1-2; CDR3: CATSGRGGMEVIRGYTF
length: 14; V: TRBV5-6; J: -; CDR3: CASSPGLAAYEQYF
length: 16; V: TRBV5-1; J: TRBJ1-3; CDR3: CASSLSGTGAGNTIYF